This entry lists 26 T cell receptor beta chains sequenced from one sample in a study of CD8 T cells in ankylosing spondylitis. Each CDR3 protein gets one entry after TCRdb re-called the 5' RACE reads with MiXCR. The repertoire has about 250,000 distinct CDR3 sequences, roughly 25% of them found once; the top ten carry 0.5% to 0.75%. The material sequenced was blood, either unsorted or a sorted T cell fraction (not recorded which). The source of these receptors is a male donor with ankylosing spondylitis or in good health (not recorded which).

The chain carries TRBV2 and TRBJ2-2; 9 nucleotides align to TRBD2. The junction had 13 bases not matched to a gene; V was cut back by 8 bases and J by 6 bases. The CDR3 is made up of 16 amino acids. The germline gives CDR1 SNHLY, CDR2 FYNNEI. The CDR3 region is CASGWAGGPFPGELFF. DNA of the CDR3: TGTGCCAGCGGTTGGGCGGGGGGGCCATTTCCCGGGGAGCTGTTTTTT.

This clonotype was observed a handful of times. The V call is TRBV6-5, the J call TRBJ2-7, with 8 nucleotides matching TRBD2. Germline loops: CDR1 MNHEY, CDR2 SVGAGI. V shed 0 bases, J shed 3 bases, and the junction held 4 bases outside the gene matches. The length of the CDR3 is 15 residues. The CDR3 reads CASSYSAGGGYEQYF. The CDR3 nucleotides are TGTGCCAGCAGTTACTCCGCGGGGGGAGGCTACGAGCAGTACTTC.

The V call is TRBV20-1, the J call TRBJ2-1, with D unresolved. Looked up from germline, CDR1 is DFQATT and CDR2 is SNEGSKA (reference sequence). The CDR3 totals 13 residues. V was shortened by 3 bases and J by 6 bases, with 12 bases between the two germline ends. The CDR3 spells CSASTRWSNEQFF. As DNA, the CDR3 is TGCAGTGCTAGTACCCGATGGAGCAATGAGCAGTTCTTC.

V and J are TRBV12-3 or TRBV12-4 and TRBJ1-5; D is unresolved. The CDR3 totals 16 residues. Trimming removed 2 bases from V and 2 bases from J, with 13 bases in between. This CDR3 reads CASSLSAGQGNQPQHF. The CDR3 DNA reads TGTGCCAGCAGTTTATCGGCAGGTCAAGGCAATCAGCCCCAGCATTTT.

This clonotype came up many times. This chain connects TRBV28 to TRBJ1-2; no definite D call. The CDR3 is 16 residues long. CDR1 MDHEN and CDR2 SYDVKM come from the germline V gene. V was clipped by 1 base and J by 1 base, with 13 bases between them. CDR3 sequence (DNA): TGTGCCAGCAGTTTATCACTGCGTGGGGATAACTATGGCTACACCTTC. Translated, it gives CASSLSLRGDNYGYTF.

This clonotype was recorded at least ten times. The chain carries TRBV11-1 and TRBJ2-7, with D perhaps TRBD1 (6 bases). The germline gives CDR1 SGHAT, CDR2 FQDESV (reference sequence). There are 18 residues in the CDR3. V was clipped by 2 bases and J by 2 bases, with 22 bases between them. The CDR3 region is CASSLIGSGDPRTYEQYF. CDR3 bases: TGTGCCAGCAGCTTAATAGGGTCAGGGGACCCTCGAACCTACGAGCAGTACTTC.

This chain uses TRBV6-1 with TRBJ2-1, with D hard to call. The CDR3 totals 15 residues. The V gene lost 1 base and the J gene lost 1 base, with 8 bases spanning the gap. Germline V gives CDR1 MNHNS, CDR2 SASEGT. The CDR3 region has the DNA TGTGCCAGCAGTGAAGGGGGATCTTCCTACAATGAGCAGTTCTTC. Translating gives CASSEGGSSYNEQFF.

This clonotype was seen repeatedly, ten times or more. The rearrangement uses TRBV29-1 and TRBJ2-1; D is possibly TRBD1 (6 bases). Germline V gene data show CDR1 as SQVTM and CDR2 as ANQGSEA. The CDR3 is 14 amino acids. Trimming removed 6 bases at V and 4 bases at J, with 16 bases between. CDR3 bases: TGCAGCGTCACCAGGGGCCTCCTATACAATGAGCAGTTCTTC. Translating gives CSVTRGLLYNEQFF.

The genes are TRBV20-1 and TRBJ2-7, with D possibly being TRBD1 (5 bases). Germline CDR1 DFQATT, CDR2 SNEGSKA (reference sequence). The CDR3 loop spans 13 amino acids. V shed 6 bases and J shed 2 bases, with 14 bases lying between them. DNA for the CDR3: TGCAGTGCGGGAAGAGGACAACCCTACGAGCAGTACTTC. Encoded protein: CSAGRGQPYEQYF.

This clonotype was seen just once. V is TRBV4-2 and J is TRBJ2-2; the D gene is possibly TRBD2 (5 bases). V shed 0 bases and J shed 1 base, with 9 bases lying between them. The CDR3 consists of 16 residues. Germline CDR1 is LGHNA and CDR2 is YNFKEQ. Written as DNA, the CDR3 is TGTGCCAGCAGCCAAGATAGCGACCAGAACACCGGGGAGCTGTTTTTT. Protein product: CASSQDSDQNTGELFF.

The V call is TRBV18, the J call TRBJ2-7; tentatively, D is TRBD1 (6 bases). CDR1 is KGHSH and CDR2 is LQKENI in the germline V gene. Trimming took 1 base from V and 2 from J, leaving 33 bases between them. The CDR3 loop spans 22 amino acids. CDR3 sequence reads: CASSPLRLLRIAQGTGTYEQYF. For the CDR3, the DNA is TGTGCCAGCTCACCACTGAGGCTCCTTAGGATCGCACAGGGTACCGGCACCTACGAGCAGTACTTC.

The V call is TRBV30, the J call TRBJ1-6; possibly TRBD1 for D (5 bases). CDR1 and CDR2 (germline): GTSNPN, SVGIG (reference sequence). V shed 4 bases and J shed 8 bases, with 12 bases lying between them. This CDR3 is built from 13 residues. The CDR3 region has the DNA TGTGCCTGGAACGGCAGGGCGGATTCACCCCTCCACTTT. Translating gives CAWNGRADSPLHF.

This clonotype was recorded many times. This rearrangement joins TRBV10-3 to TRBJ1-1; weak D call: TRBD1 (6 bases). V shed 6 bases and J shed 0 bases, with 11 bases lying between them. The CDR3 loop spans 14 amino acids. Germline lookup yields CDR1 ENHRY and CDR2 SYGVKD. The CDR3 nucleotides are TGTGCCATCAGGGACGACAGGCTGAACACTGAAGCTTTCTTT. Translated, it gives CAIRDDRLNTEAFF.

The chain joins TRBV30 to TRBJ1-4; the match to TRBD1 covers 8 bases. CDR1 and CDR2 from the germline V gene are GTSNPN and SVGIG (reference sequence). The CDR3 spans 15 residues. V lost 3 bases and J lost 5; bases outside the gene matches: 8. As DNA, the CDR3 is TGTGCCTGGAGACCGCAGGGGGCCCGAAATGAAAAACTGTTTTTT. Protein sequence: CAWRPQGARNEKLFF.

The CDR3 is CASSSDRGRSETQYF. CDR3 nucleotide sequence: TGTGCCAGCAGTTCAGACAGGGGCAGGTCTGAGACCCAGTACTTC. The chain joins TRBV12-3 or TRBV12-4 to TRBJ2-5; the match to TRBD1 covers 8 bases. V dropped 4 bases and J dropped 5; count of bases not matched to a gene: 9. This CDR3 has 15 amino acids.

This clonotype came up many times. This chain uses TRBV7-9 with TRBJ2-3; weak D call: TRBD2 (6 bases). Trimming pared 4 bases from V and 4 bases from J, leaving 15 bases between. The germline gives CDR1 SEHNR, CDR2 FQNEAQ (reference sequence). The CDR3 totals 15 residues. The CDR3 reads CASSSPGLASDTQYF. The CDR3 coding sequence is TGTGCCAGCAGCTCCCCCGGGCTAGCGTCAGATACGCAGTATTTT.

The J gene is TRBJ1-2, the V gene TRBV27; possibly TRBD1 for D (5 bases). V dropped 6 bases and J dropped 7 bases, with 21 bases sitting between them. Germline V lookup: CDR1 MNHEY, CDR2 SMNVEV (reference sequence). CDR3 length: 15 amino acids. The CDR3 region is CASSYLRDAPFGYTF. In nucleotides, the CDR3 is TGTGCCAGCAGCTATCTTCGGGACGCCCCTTTTGGCTACACCTTC.

This clonotype has just a few counts. The rearrangement links TRBV20-1 to TRBJ1-1; possible D gene TRBD1, 5 bases. Trimming pared 3 bases from V and 0 bases from J, leaving 14 bases between. CDR3 length: 15 amino acids. Germline V lookup: CDR1 DFQATT, CDR2 SNEGSKA (reference sequence). For the CDR3, the DNA is TGCAGTGCTAGTTCGGGGCTACCTATGAACACTGAAGCTTTCTTT. Encoded protein: CSASSGLPMNTEAFF.

The J gene is TRBJ2-5, the V gene TRBV7-2; 8 bases line up with TRBD1. The CDR3 consists of 13 residues. The junction had 2 bases not matched to a gene; V was cut back by 4 bases and J by 4 bases. Germline V gives CDR1 SGHTA, CDR2 FQGNSA. The CDR3 is CASSYTGGETQYF. CDR3 nucleotides: TGTGCCAGCAGCTACACAGGGGGAGAGACCCAGTACTTC.

This clonotype was counted ten times or more. The CDR3 protein is CSVERGAGTEAFF. The CDR3 nucleotides are TGCAGCGTTGAACGAGGGGCAGGAACTGAAGCTTTCTTT. The chain carries TRBV29-1 and TRBJ1-1; D is possibly TRBD1 (5 bases). CDR3 size: 13 residues. Deletions cut 2 bases from V and 5 bases from J, with 12 bases between. Germline lookup yields CDR1 SQVTM and CDR2 ANQGSEA.

Many counts were recorded for this clonotype. The chain carries TRBV20-1 and TRBJ1-4; 12 bases are a match to TRBD1. CDR3 length: 14 residues. Losses at the gene ends were 5 bases for V and 8 bases for J; bases not matched to a gene: 6. CDR1 and CDR2 (germline): DFQATT, SNEGSKA (reference sequence). The CDR3 spells CSAPSGTGGEKLFF. CDR3 DNA: TGCAGTGCTCCCTCCGGGACAGGGGGCGAAAAACTGTTTTTT.

The rearrangement links TRBV20-1 to TRBJ2-2; 9 nucleotides align to TRBD1. The CDR3 totals 14 residues. V lost 6 bases, J lost 6 bases, and 8 bases stayed unmatched. Germline V lookup: CDR1 DFQATT, CDR2 SNEGSKA (reference sequence). Here the CDR3 DNA reads TGCAGTGCCCGGAGACAGGGGGTGGCCGGGGAGCTGTTTTTT. Translation: CSARRQGVAGELFF.

This clonotype was counted ten times or more. The CDR3 spells CASSFGRNSPLHF. The DNA for the CDR3 is TGTGCCAGCAGTTTCGGGCGGAATTCACCCCTCCACTTT. J is TRBJ1-6 and V is TRBV12-3 or TRBV12-4; D ambiguous. Trimming removed 3 bases from V and 7 bases from J, with 7 bases in between. This CDR3 is built from 13 residues.

This clonotype was seen many times. The chain recombines TRBV18 with TRBJ2-5; no clear D gene. CDR3 length: 11 amino acids. V lost 5 bases to trimming and J lost 2 bases, with 3 bases between them. CDR1 is KGHSH, CDR2 LQKENI, per germline. The CDR3 sequence: CASSDQETQYF. The CDR3 nucleotides are TGTGCCAGCTCAGATCAAGAGACCCAGTACTTC.

There are a few counts of this clonotype. The chain employs TRBV14 and TRBJ2-3, with unresolved D. The CDR3 consists of 14 residues. Germline values: CDR1 SGHDN, CDR2 FVKESK. The ends were cut back, 3 bases at V and 2 bases at J, with 9 bases in the middle. CDR3 sequence reads: CASSHLRHTDTQYF. CDR3 nucleotide sequence: TGTGCCAGCAGCCATCTTCGCCACACAGATACGCAGTATTTT.

This clonotype was observed a few times. The genes are TRBV12-3 or TRBV12-4 and TRBJ2-3, with 7 bases lining up with TRBD1. V dropped 6 bases and J dropped 5; count of bases not matched to a gene: 8. The CDR3 is 14 amino acids. CDR3 loop: CASRPDRVGDTQYF. CDR3 nucleotide sequence: TGTGCCAGCAGGCCCGACAGGGTTGGAGATACGCAGTATTTT.